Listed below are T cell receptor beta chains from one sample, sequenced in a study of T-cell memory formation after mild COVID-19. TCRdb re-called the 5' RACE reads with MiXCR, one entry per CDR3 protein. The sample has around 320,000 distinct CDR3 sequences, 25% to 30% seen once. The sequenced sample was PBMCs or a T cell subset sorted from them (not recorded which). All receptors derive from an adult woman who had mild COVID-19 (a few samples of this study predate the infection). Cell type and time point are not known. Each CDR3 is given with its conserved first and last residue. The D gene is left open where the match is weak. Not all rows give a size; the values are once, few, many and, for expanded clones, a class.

TGTGCCAGCAGCTTGATTGAAGCGGGAGGGTACACTGAGCAGTTCTTC CASSLIEAGGYTEQFF TRBV5-4 TRBD2 few TRBJ2-1
TGTGCCAGCAGTTACAACGTACCAGATACGCAGTATTTT CASSYNVPDTQYF TRBV6-2/TRBV6-3 . few TRBJ2-3
TGTGCCAGCAGTCCCCTGACAGGGGTGAACACCGGGGAGCTGTTTTTT CASSPLTGVNTGELFF TRBV12-3/TRBV12-4 TRBD1 few TRBJ2-2
TGTGCCACCAGTGGGTCGCTGACCGGGGAGCTGTTTTTT CATSGSLTGELFF TRBV24-1 . . TRBJ2-2
TGTGCCAGCAGTCCAGGGGTGACGCCGAGGGAAAAACTGTTTTTT CASSPGVTPREKLFF TRBV6-2/TRBV6-3 . . TRBJ1-4
TGTGCCAGCAGTCCCCCGACAGGGAATAATTCACCCCTCCACTTT CASSPPTGNNSPLHF TRBV6-5 TRBD1 . TRBJ1-6
TGTGCCAGCAGCCAAGGTGTAGTAATGACCCAGTACTTC CASSQGVVMTQYF TRBV14 . few TRBJ2-5
TGCGCCAGCAGAACCGTCGGGGGGGCCGGCACAGATACGCAGTATTTT CASRTVGGAGTDTQYF TRBV5-1 TRBD2 few TRBJ2-3
TGCGCCAGCAGCCGCGAGTTTACAGTGAACACTGAAGCTTTCTTT CASSREFTVNTEAFF TRBV4-1 . . TRBJ1-1
TGTGCCAGCAGTCTACGTCCTTCGGGACAGGGGGCGACGGCTTTCTTT CASSLRPSGQGATAFF TRBV27 TRBD1 . TRBJ1-1
TGCGCCAGCACGGACATAGACAATGAGCAGTTCTTC CASTDIDNEQFF TRBV4-1 . . TRBJ2-1
TGTGCCAGCAGCGCGGGACCTAACCAAGAGACCCAGTACTTC CASSAGPNQETQYF TRBV5-4 . . TRBJ2-5
TGTGCCAGCAGCTTAGGTCTCCAGGGTAGGAGGGTCCCTGAAGCTTTCTTT CASSLGLQGRRVPEAFF TRBV7-9 . few TRBJ1-1
TGTGCCAGCAGCTCTCTTTGGGCTGAAGCTTTCTTT CASSSLWAEAFF TRBV12-3/TRBV12-4 . few TRBJ1-1
TGTGCCAGCAGCTTAATGGCTAGGATGGGCACCGGGGAGCTGTTTTTT CASSLMARMGTGELFF TRBV7-3 . few TRBJ2-2
TGTGCCAGCAGCTTAGCGGGAGGGCTGTTTTACAATGAGCAGTTCTTC CASSLAGGLFYNEQFF TRBV7-2 TRBD2 few TRBJ2-1
TGTGCCAGCAGCTCAGGACTAGCGGGGCCCCTCTCCTACAATGAGCAGTTCTTC CASSSGLAGPLSYNEQFF TRBV7-9 TRBD2 few TRBJ2-1
TGCGCCAGCAGCTTGGGTCCTAGCGGGCGATCTTACGAGCAGTACTTC CASSLGPSGRSYEQYF TRBV5-1 TRBD2 many TRBJ2-7
TGTGCCACCAGTGAGACCGGGACTAGCGGGGGCCTAGGCACGCAGTATTTT CATSETGTSGGLGTQYF TRBV24-1 TRBD2 . TRBJ2-3
TGTGCCAGCAGCTTAGCGGGTAGGAGTGAGCAGTTCTTC CASSLAGRSEQFF TRBV7-8 . . TRBJ2-1
TGTGCCAGCAGTGAACGGGTCGGGACTAGTTACAATGAGCAGTTCTTC CASSERVGTSYNEQFF TRBV6-1 TRBD2 . TRBJ2-1
TGTGCCAGCGAGAGAGGGGTTGATGGTAATTCACCCCTCCACTTT CASERGVDGNSPLHF TRBV25-1 . . TRBJ1-6
TGCAGCGTTGAAGTAGCGCTCACAGATACGCAGTATTTT CSVEVALTDTQYF TRBV29-1 . few TRBJ2-3
TGTGCCACCAGTGATCCGGCCGCGGGAGGGAACGATGAGCAGTTCTTC CATSDPAAGGNDEQFF TRBV24-1 TRBD2 . TRBJ2-1
TGTGCCAGCAGTCTAAATCACTTAAATGAAAAACTGTTTTTT CASSLNHLNEKLFF TRBV27 . . TRBJ1-4
TGTGCCAGCAGCTTATCGCCAGCCGGCTCCTACAATGAGCAGTTCTTC CASSLSPAGSYNEQFF TRBV11-1 . . TRBJ2-1
TGTGCCAGCAGCCCCGCCGGGGCCAATGAGCAGTTCTTC CASSPAGANEQFF TRBV7-9 . many TRBJ2-1
TGTGCCAGCAGCCCTAAAGGACTGGCCTTCAATGAGCAGTTCTTC CASSPKGLAFNEQFF TRBV3-1 . . TRBJ2-1
TGTGCCAGCAGCGACAGGCTCGAGCAGTACTTC CASSDRLEQYF TRBV6-5 . few TRBJ2-7
TGTGCCAGCAGCTCACCGACAGGCTACTCCTACGAGCAGTACTTC CASSSPTGYSYEQYF TRBV11-2 . . TRBJ2-7
TGCAGTGCTAGTGCCCATACAGGGTCCACAGATACGCAGTATTTT CSASAHTGSTDTQYF TRBV20-1 . . TRBJ2-3
TGTGCCAGCAGCTTGAGCTATGAGCAGTTCTTC CASSLSYEQFF TRBV5-4 . . TRBJ2-1
TGTGCCAGCAGCTTAGGTCACTCCCAAGAGACCCAGTACTTC CASSLGHSQETQYF TRBV11-1 . . TRBJ2-5
TGCAGCGTTGTGGTGGGGCGGACAGGCGTATCAGGTTACGAGCAGTACTTC CSVVVGRTGVSGYEQYF TRBV29-1 TRBD1 . TRBJ2-7
TGTGCCAGCAGCTTAGAGGGGGCCCACGAGCAGTACTTC CASSLEGAHEQYF TRBV7-9 TRBD1 . TRBJ2-7
TGTGCCAGCAGCCCCATGTCGGGGTATACTAGCGCGTGGGCCACCGGGGAGCTGTTTTTT CASSPMSGYTSAWATGELFF TRBV7-3 TRBD2 . TRBJ2-2
TGTGCCAGCAGCCGGGACGTCCAAGAGACCCAGTACTTC CASSRDVQETQYF TRBV7-2 . . TRBJ2-5
TGTGCCAGCAGACCGACAGGGAGCACCGGGGAGCTGTTTTTT CASRPTGSTGELFF TRBV12-3/TRBV12-4 TRBD1 . TRBJ2-2
TGTGCCAGCAAACAGGGCACTGAAGCTTTCTTT CASKQGTEAFF TRBV21-1 . . TRBJ1-1
TGTGCCAGCAGCTTATCGGCGGGACTAGTATCCAATGAGCAGTTCTTC CASSLSAGLVSNEQFF TRBV7-9 TRBD2 . TRBJ2-1
TGTGCCAGCAGCCAAGATTTCGGCAGGTACCTAATCGACACTGAAGCTTTCTTT CASSQDFGRYLIDTEAFF TRBV3-1 . . TRBJ1-1
TGTGCCACCAGCAGAGGAATATCCTTAGCGGGGGGAAACACCGGGGAGCTGTTTTTT CATSRGISLAGGNTGELFF TRBV15 TRBD2 . TRBJ2-2
TGTGCCAGCAAGGACCTTAAGGCCGGGGAGCTGTTTTTT CASKDLKAGELFF TRBV4-2 . few TRBJ2-2
TGTGCCAGCAGCTCGCTAGGGGTGACTAATGAAAAACTGTTTTTT CASSSLGVTNEKLFF TRBV7-8 . . TRBJ1-4
TGTGCCAGCAGCCCCCGGACAGATAGCACAGATACGCAGTATTTT CASSPRTDSTDTQYF TRBV11-3 . few TRBJ2-3
TGCAGCGTTTCAGGACAGGGGGCGCCTAACACTGAAGCTTTCTTT CSVSGQGAPNTEAFF TRBV29-1 TRBD1 . TRBJ1-1
TGTGCCAGCAGCCCCGGACAGGTGGAAACCTTC CASSPGQVETF TRBV6-2/TRBV6-3 TRBD1 . TRBJ1-2
TGCGCCAGCAGCCAAGGTCGGACTAGCGGGGTAGATACGCAGTATTTT CASSQGRTSGVDTQYF TRBV4-3 TRBD2 . TRBJ2-3
TGTGCCAGCAGACAACTTGCGGAAACAGATACGCAGTATTTT CASRQLAETDTQYF TRBV6-5 . . TRBJ2-3
TGCGCCAGCAGCTGGGTAGGTGAAAGTGAAGCTTTCTTT CASSWVGESEAFF TRBV5-1 . . TRBJ1-1
TGTGCCAGCACCCCCGCAGGGGTAGACGGTTCCTACGAGCAGTACTTC CASTPAGVDGSYEQYF TRBV7-9 . many TRBJ2-7
TGCAGTGCCCAGACAGCCAGTGCCTCCTACGAGCAGTACTTC CSAQTASASYEQYF TRBV20-1 . . TRBJ2-7
TGCAGCCCGCGGATTAGGGGCTACAATGAGCAGTTCTTC CSPRIRGYNEQFF TRBV29-1 . . TRBJ2-1
TGCGCCAGCAGCCAAGAACGCGGGAAAGCAGATACGCAGTATTTT CASSQERGKADTQYF TRBV4-3 . few TRBJ2-3
TGTGCCAGCAGCCTTCCGACTAGCGGGAGGTACCAAGAGACCCAGTACTTC CASSLPTSGRYQETQYF TRBV7-9 TRBD2 few TRBJ2-5
TGTGCCAGCAGCTGGCCCCTACTAGCGGGAAGCCAAGATACGCAGTATTTT CASSWPLLAGSQDTQYF TRBV5-5 TRBD2 . TRBJ2-3
TGTGCCAGCAGCTCTTATTCAGCGGGAGCCAGTGAGCAGTTCTTC CASSSYSAGASEQFF TRBV7-9 TRBD2 . TRBJ2-1
TGTGCCAGCTCACGGGGCAGGGGAAGAGGCACTGAAGCTTTCTTT CASSRGRGRGTEAFF TRBV18 . . TRBJ1-1
TGTGCCAGCGGGCGACAAATGAACACTGAAGCTTTCTTT CASGRQMNTEAFF TRBV27 . few TRBJ1-1
TGTGCCAGCAGCTTAGATACCGGACAGAGCTCCTACGAGCAGTACTTC CASSLDTGQSSYEQYF TRBV7-2 . few TRBJ2-7